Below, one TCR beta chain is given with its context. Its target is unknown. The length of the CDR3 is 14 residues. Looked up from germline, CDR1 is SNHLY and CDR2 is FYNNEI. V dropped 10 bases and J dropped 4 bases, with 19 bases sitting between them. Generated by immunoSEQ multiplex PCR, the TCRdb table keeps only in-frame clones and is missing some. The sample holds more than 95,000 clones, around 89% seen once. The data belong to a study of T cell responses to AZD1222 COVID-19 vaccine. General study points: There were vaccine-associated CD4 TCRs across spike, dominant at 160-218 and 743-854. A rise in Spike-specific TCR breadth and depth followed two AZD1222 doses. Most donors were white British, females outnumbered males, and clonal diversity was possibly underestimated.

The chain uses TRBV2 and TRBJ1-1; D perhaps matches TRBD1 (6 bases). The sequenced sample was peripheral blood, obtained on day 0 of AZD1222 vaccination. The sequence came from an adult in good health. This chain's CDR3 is CANSPQGLGTEAFF. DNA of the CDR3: TGTGCCAACAGCCCGCAGGGGTTAGGCACTGAAGCTTTCTTT.